This entry concerns a single T cell receptor (beta chain). Participants reported their clinical history, and cohort assignment relied on those reports. The study counted Cohort 3 donors as recovered given two negative PCRs, clearance, or symptom resolution. The sample comes from a study of blood T cell repertoires in COVID-19. Study details: T cells, B-cell-depleted T cells, or PBMCs supplied cDNA or gDNA.

This CDR3 comprises 19 residues. Germline V gives CDR1 ENHRY, CDR2 SYGVKD. Losses at the gene ends were 3 bases for V and 8 bases for J; bases not matched to a gene: 18. Per the original methods: Quantification of nucleated cells was approximated via reference gene primer amplification. Profiling relied on immunoSEQ multiplex PCR, and the TCRdb table lists in-frame clones only, not all of them. V, J and clone size derive from that table, while D and trimming were established from the DNA sequence. The sample has about 220,000 clones; about 87% are singletons. The sample was PBMCs or T cells enriched from blood (not recorded which). The clonotype comes from a woman in her thirties who had recovered from COVID-19. This chain connects TRBV10-3 to TRBJ1-6, with 8 positions matching TRBD1. The CDR3 loop is CAISERYQGADQWDSPLHF. CDR3 coding DNA: TGTGCCATCAGTGAACGGTATCAGGGGGCGGACCAATGGGATTCACCCCTCCACTTT.